These 25 T cell receptor beta chains were sequenced from one sample in a study of T cells in Graves' hyperthyroidism and ophthalmopathy. Amplification targeted TCR beta CDR3 regions from RNA transcripts. When the TCR CDR3 underwent first-round RT-PCR, the HTBI primer set was used. TCRdb re-derived calls from the multiplex PCR reads in MiXCR, one entry per CDR3 protein. The table records about 380,000 distinct CDR3 sequences, approximately 17% of them present only once. What was sequenced was blood. These receptors were obtained from a man aged 18 to 30 with Graves' ophthalmopathy.

This clonotype was seen ten or more times. V and J are TRBV28 and TRBJ2-1; 16 nucleotides match TRBD2. J was trimmed by 10 bases and V by 0 bases; bases with no gene match: 6. In germline, CDR1 is MDHEN, CDR2 SYDVKM. The CDR3 is made up of 17 amino acids. CDR3 amino acids: CASSLWGLAGGPWEQFF. CDR3 bases: TGTGCCAGCAGTTTATGGGGACTAGCGGGGGGGCCTTGGGAGCAGTTCTTC.

In this sample, this clonotype turned up many times. Mismatch with germline at one junction end may stem from a read error. This sequence joins TRBV20-1 and TRBJ2-3; D perhaps matches TRBD2 (6 bases). Germline CDR1 and CDR2: DFQATT and SNEGSKA (reference sequence). CDR3 length: 17 residues. The CDR3 is CSARADGSSLSTDTQYF. CDR3 bases: TGCAGTGCCAGAGCCGACGGGAGCTCACTTAGCACAGATACGCAGTATTTT.

This clonotype was found many times. V gene TRBV6-5 combines with J gene TRBJ2-1; no firm D call. The V gene's germline CDR1 is MNHEY and CDR2 SVGAGI. Trimming pared 2 bases from V and 4 bases from J, leaving 9 bases between. The CDR3 has 14 amino acids. CDR3 bases: TGTGCCAGCAGTTACATAGCAGATTACAATGAGCAGTTCTTC. It is translated as CASSYIADYNEQFF.

This clonotype has a count of ten or more. The chain carries TRBV12-3 or TRBV12-4 and TRBJ2-1; 7 nucleotides match TRBD2. V gave up 4 bases and J gave up 7 bases; unmatched junction bases: 7. The CDR3 loop spans 14 amino acids. The CDR3 spells CASSSGGSRNEQFF. DNA for the CDR3: TGTGCCAGCAGTTCCGGGGGGTCGAGGAATGAGCAGTTCTTC.

This clonotype was seen many times. The chain employs TRBV28 and TRBJ1-4; tentative D call: TRBD1 (5 bases). V dropped 5 bases and J dropped 8 bases, with 12 bases sitting between them. The CDR3 is made up of 13 amino acids. The germline V gene encodes CDR1 MDHEN and CDR2 SYDVKM. The CDR3 nucleotides are TGTGCCAGCAGTCCGGGACTTTGGGAAAAACTGTTTTTT. Its translation: CASSPGLWEKLFF.

This clonotype has ten or more counts. The chain recombines TRBV20-1 with TRBJ1-3; D is possibly TRBD1 (6 bases). V was clipped by 1 base and J by 1 base, with 14 bases between them. The germline V gene encodes CDR1 DFQATT and CDR2 SNEGSKA (reference sequence). The CDR3 covers 16 residues. DNA of the CDR3: TGCAGTGCTAGAGCGAGCCAGGGGAGTTCTGGAAACACCATATATTTT. As protein: CSARASQGSSGNTIYF.

This clonotype was detected only a few times. V usage is TRBV4-1 and J usage is TRBJ2-3, with 7 nucleotides matching TRBD2. The CDR3 length is 16 residues. The V segment lost 1 base and the J segment 2 bases; nucleotides outside the gene matches: 6. The germline V gene has CDR1 MGHRA and CDR2 YSYEKL. CDR3 protein: CASSQVGTTLTDTQYF. For the CDR3, the DNA is TGCGCCAGCAGCCAAGTCGGGACTACCCTCACAGATACGCAGTATTTT.

The chain has TRBV5-1 and TRBJ2-3; D unresolved. Germline CDR1 is SGHRS and CDR2 is YFSETQ. The ends were cut back, 0 bases at V and 1 base at J, with 18 bases in the middle. The CDR3 contains 18 residues. The CDR3 region has the DNA TGCGCCAGCAGCTTGGCTCCCGGAACTACCAAACGCACAGATACGCAGTATTTT. Protein sequence: CASSLAPGTTKRTDTQYF.

The genes are TRBV27 and TRBJ2-7; TRBD1 agrees at 9 bases. The CDR3 is made up of 15 amino acids. Germline V lookup: CDR1 MNHEY, CDR2 SMNVEV (reference sequence). V lost 0 bases to trimming and J lost 3 bases; unmatched junction nucleotides: 3. This CDR3 reads CASSLSRTGVYEQYF. CDR3 nucleotides: TGTGCCAGCAGTTTATCTAGGACAGGGGTCTACGAGCAGTACTTC.

At least ten counts were recorded for this clonotype. This chain connects TRBV2 to TRBJ1-2; TRBD1 agrees at 9 bases. The CDR3 is 16 amino acids. V trimming: 4 bases; J trimming: 0 bases; junction bases outside the gene matches: 6. Germline CDR1 SNHLY, CDR2 FYNNEI. This CDR3 reads CASSVYRDRANYGYTF. The CDR3 nucleotides read TGTGCCAGCAGTGTGTACCGGGACAGGGCTAACTATGGCTACACCTTC. Full variable domain (outside the CDR3, taken from reference TRBV2 and TRBJ1-2): EPEVTQTPSHQVTQMGQEVILRCVPISNHLYFYWYRQILGQKVEFLVSFYNNEISEKSEIFDDQFSVERPDGSNFTLKIRSTKLEDSAMYFCASSVYRDRANYGYTFGSGTRLTVV.

This rearrangement joins TRBV9 to TRBJ2-3; maybe TRBD2 (5 bases). Germline V gene lookup returns CDR1 SGDLS and CDR2 YYNGEE. The ends were cut back, 5 bases at V and 6 bases at J, with 16 bases in the middle. The CDR3 covers 14 residues. The CDR3 bases are TGTGCCAGCAGAGCCGGCCCTTCGGGGGATACGCAGTATTTT. Residues: CASRAGPSGDTQYF.

This clonotype has more than one count but fewer than ten. V usage is TRBV4-1 and J usage is TRBJ1-2; D is undetermined. The CDR3 has 16 amino acids. Germline CDR1 and CDR2: MGHRA and YSYEKL. V lost 3 bases, J lost 1 base, and 15 bases lay in between. CDR3 nucleotides: TGCGCCAGCAGCCACCTATTGGAGGGAAGTAACTATGGCTACACCTTC. Its protein is CASSHLLEGSNYGYTF.

The rearrangement uses TRBV19 and TRBJ1-5; D perhaps matches TRBD1 (6 bases). This CDR3 has 17 residues. Trimming pared 5 bases from V and 4 bases from J, leaving 21 bases between. Germline V CDR1 and CDR2: LNHDA, SQIVND (reference sequence). Here the CDR3 reads CASSDRTPGQENQPQHF. The CDR3 region has the DNA TGTGCCAGTAGTGACCGAACCCCGGGACAAGAGAATCAGCCCCAGCATTTT.

This clonotype was seen a handful of times. For the CDR3, the DNA is TGTGCCAGCAGTGATGCAGGGGGAGCTTTCTTT. This gives the protein CASSDAGGAFF. The V call is TRBV6-1, the J call TRBJ1-1, with TRBD1 identical over 7 bases. Germline loops: CDR1 MNHNS, CDR2 SASEGT. After removal of 3 bases from V and 10 bases from J, the junction contained 2 bases not matched to a gene. This CDR3 comprises 11 residues.

This clonotype was found many times. The rearrangement uses TRBV7-8 and TRBJ2-5; 8 bases match TRBD2. Trimming removed 4 bases from V and 0 bases from J; junction bases left unmatched: 4. CDR3 length: 15 residues. Per germline, CDR1 SGHVS and CDR2 FQNEAQ. The CDR3 region is CASSSPTSDQETQYF. The DNA for the CDR3 is TGTGCCAGCAGCTCGCCGACTAGCGACCAAGAGACCCAGTACTTC.

This clonotype appeared many times. V gene TRBV5-1 combines with J gene TRBJ2-7, with D unclear. The CDR3 runs to 11 residues. V gave up 4 bases and J gave up 7 bases, with 9 bases separating them. CDR1 is SGHRS and CDR2 is YFSETQ in the germline V gene. The CDR3 loop reads CASSVGWEQYF. The CDR3 bases are TGCGCCAGCAGCGTGGGTTGGGAGCAGTACTTC.

This clonotype was seen many times. The rearrangement links TRBV27 to TRBJ2-1; D unclear. The germline gives CDR1 MNHEY, CDR2 SMNVEV (reference sequence). V lost 1 base to trimming and J lost 2 bases, with 6 bases between them. The CDR3 spans 14 residues. CDR3 coding DNA: TGTGCCAGCAGTTTATTCGCAGCCTACAATGAGCAGTTCTTC. It codes for CASSLFAAYNEQFF.

This clonotype was counted between two and nine times. The chain recombines TRBV7-9 with TRBJ2-5; the match to TRBD2 covers 10 bases. V lost 6 bases, J lost 7 bases, and 17 bases stayed unmatched. Germline CDR1 reads SEHNR; CDR2 reads FQNEAQ (reference sequence). The CDR3 loop spans 17 amino acids. CDR3 sequence: CASSRDSSGGPPGTQYF. The CDR3 DNA is TGTGCCAGCAGTCGGGACTCTAGCGGGGGACCTCCGGGGACCCAGTACTTC.

In this sample, this clonotype turned up a few times. This rearrangement joins TRBV5-1 to TRBJ2-1, with D uncertain. Germline V gene data show CDR1 as SGHRS and CDR2 as YFSETQ. This CDR3 has 13 amino acids. Trimming cost V 5 bases and J 6 bases, with 12 bases left between them. CDR3 in DNA: TGCGCCAGCAGAGGAGAGAGGCCCAATGAGCAGTTCTTC. It yields the protein CASRGERPNEQFF.

A few counts support this clonotype. The chain is built from TRBV27 and TRBJ2-1; 9 bases agree with TRBD2. With 3 bases clipped from V and 5 bases from J, the junction kept 5 bases outside the gene matches. CDR1 is MNHEY, CDR2 SMNVEV, per germline (reference sequence). The CDR3 covers 15 residues. This chain's CDR3 is CASSFLGLANNEQFF. In DNA, the CDR3 is TGTGCCAGCAGTTTCCTGGGACTAGCAAACAATGAGCAGTTCTTC.

Comment on this clonotype: The junction does not match germline at one end; this may be a read error. The chain joins TRBV19 to TRBJ2-7, with D possibly being TRBD2 (6 bases). From germline, CDR1 is LNHDA and CDR2 SQIVND (reference sequence). The CDR3 consists of 15 residues. CDR3 nucleotide sequence: TGTGCAAGTAGTAGACTAGAGGGCCCCTCCTACGAGCAGTACTTC. It specifies CASSRLEGPSYEQYF.

The gene calls are TRBV4-1 and TRBJ2-3; 10 nucleotides match TRBD1. From germline, CDR1 is MGHRA and CDR2 YSYEKL. This CDR3 contains 14 residues. V trimming: 4 bases; J trimming: 5 bases; junction bases outside the gene matches: 3. Here the CDR3 DNA reads TGCGCCAGCAGCCTATGGACAGGGGGAGATACGCAGTATTTT. Protein product: CASSLWTGGDTQYF.

This clonotype was observed many times. The CDR3 DNA follows: TGTGCCAGCTCAGAACGGGGAGGCGGGGAGCCCCAGCATTTT. Translating gives CASSERGGGEPQHF. The J gene is TRBJ1-5, the V gene TRBV18; D gene ambiguous. Trimming stripped 5 bases from V and 8 bases from J, with 16 bases between. Germline CDR1 KGHSH, CDR2 LQKENI. This CDR3 is 14 amino acids long.

This clonotype was seen more than once but under ten times. The chain links TRBV20-1 to TRBJ2-3; D is possibly TRBD2 (6 bases). Germline V gives CDR1 DFQATT, CDR2 SNEGSKA (reference sequence). The ends were cut back, 5 bases at V and 1 base at J, with 13 bases in the middle. The CDR3 has 14 amino acids. As DNA, the CDR3 is TGCAGTGCTCCACCGGCGGGGCGCACAGATACGCAGTATTTT. It encodes CSAPPAGRTDTQYF.

The table lists this clonotype with many counts. V is TRBV6-2 or TRBV6-3 and J is TRBJ2-1; 8 bases map to TRBD2. Germline V CDR1 and CDR2: MNHEY, SVGEGT. The V segment lost 4 bases and the J segment 3 bases; nucleotides outside the gene matches: 2. The CDR3 is made up of 14 amino acids. The CDR3 loop reads CASSWGLDYNEQFF. CDR3 coding DNA: TGTGCCAGCAGTTGGGGACTAGACTACAATGAGCAGTTCTTC.